The present T cell receptor (beta chain) was sequenced within a study of radiation and T cells in renal cell carcinoma. Study in general: Nephrectomy followed 15 Gy stereotactic body radiation by 4 weeks. Study results and limitations: Top tumor clonotypes rose in blood 2 weeks post-radiation, then contracted. No pretreatment tumor biopsies were available for baseline clonotypes.

This CDR3 has 14 residues. The V gene lost 7 bases and the J gene lost 10 bases, with 20 bases spanning the gap. Germline V gene lookup returns CDR1 MNHEY and CDR2 SVGAGI. Clones were read by immunoSEQ multiplex PCR, and TCRdb kept only the in-frame ones, dropping some. The sample records some 120,000 clones, 70% to 90% being singletons. Comment on this clone: The antigen is not known.

Documented time point: blood 2 weeks post-SBRT. Sample treatment: 15 Gy SBRT to primary tumor, nephrectomy 4 weeks later. The tumor was a clear cell renal cell carcinoma. The V gene is TRBV6-5, the J gene TRBJ1-5; D is perhaps TRBD1 (5 bases). Sample: blood, taken from a patient whose treatment included radiotherapy and nephrectomy. This TCR derives from a woman in her fifties or sixties with renal cell carcinoma. The CDR3 protein is CASTPGPSIKPQHF. CDR3 nucleotides: TGTGCCAGCACCCCGGGGCCTTCAATCAAACCCCAGCATTTT.